This is a list of T cell receptor beta chains from one sample in a study of Graves' ophthalmopathy and Graves' hyperthyroidism. Via MiXCR, TCRdb re-called the multiplex PCR reads, giving one row per CDR3 protein. The table shows roughly 700,000 distinct CDR3 sequences, with 40% occurring only once. Sequencing was done on a sample of peripheral blood. These receptors all come from an adult man with Graves' ophthalmopathy. Each CDR3 is given with its conserved first and last residue. The listing skips clone size in some rows; elsewhere it reads once, few, many or a size class.

TRBJ1-1	.	TRBV15	CATSVQTGNTEAFF
TRBJ1-1	.	TRBV29-1	CSLRDSNTEAFF
TRBJ2-7	.	TRBV5-4	CASSQAGPPGQYF
TRBJ2-7	many	TRBV7-9	CASSDQGYEQYF
TRBJ2-5	.	TRBV29-1	CSRRTGFETQYF
TRBJ2-7	.	TRBV5-1	CASSYSGISYEQYF
TRBJ2-5	.	TRBV4-3	CASSQEPQYF
TRBJ2-5	.	TRBV20-1	CSALEHQETQYF
TRBJ2-5	many	TRBV7-2	CASSLAGQREGRETQYF
TRBJ1-1	.	TRBV29-1	CSVKPRGQDTEAFF
TRBJ2-7	.	TRBV29-1	CSAGGFGLDRSYEQYF
TRBJ2-5	many	TRBV9	CASSKRQEGGPQYF
TRBJ1-6	many	TRBV11-2	CASSSGHRGSPLHF
TRBJ1-4	few	TRBV29-1	CSVGQSSNEKLFF
TRBJ2-2	.	TRBV7-9	CASSQDQVTLGLAGVGELFF
TRBJ1-1	many	TRBV29-1	CSVQSGGNTEAFF
TRBJ2-7	.	TRBV2	CASSYPGLEASYEQYF
.	.	TRBV29-1	CSVAPGQGASDTQYF
TRBJ2-7	.	TRBV7-9	CASRPSGTASYEQYF
TRBJ2-6	.	TRBV24-1	CASSSTSGGFSGANVLTF
TRBJ1-5	many	TRBV2	CASSAGNQDNQPQHF
TRBJ1-5	many	TRBV2	CASKEGSNQPQHF
TRBJ2-2	many	TRBV29-1	CSVDENTGELFF
TRBJ1-1	once	TRBV7-2	CASSKRSGGHTEAFF
TRBJ2-5	many	TRBV7-9	CASSSLREGVGETQYF
TRBJ2-7	many	TRBV15	CATSRIRLGSYEQYF
TRBJ1-5	.	TRBV19	CASSYLGQPNQPQHF
TRBJ1-1	few	TRBV7-9	CASSFKAGEGTEAFF
TRBJ2-6	many	TRBV10-3	CAITEVRTGGTGANVLTF
TRBJ2-7	.	TRBV24-1	CATSDPLSPYEQYF
TRBJ2-5	.	TRBV7-2	CAGSLGSDSSWETQYF
TRBJ1-5	.	TRBV5-5	CASSSGHYNQPQHF
TRBJ2-7	many	TRBV2	CASTRGPYEQYF
TRBJ2-5	few	TRBV2	CASSPLASVASATQYF
TRBJ2-2	.	TRBV2	CASSYPVWDGANTGELFF
TRBJ1-1	many	TRBV10-2	CASSADKGRRNTEAFF
TRBJ1-2	many	TRBV7-9	CASSQSRAGYTF
TRBJ1-2	.	TRBV20-1	CSLGTGSGGYTF
TRBJ2-7	few	TRBV13	CASSLRQGFYREQYF
TRBJ2-1	.	TRBV7-3	CASSQPHDSPSYNEQFF
TRBJ1-2	.	TRBV7-9	CASSHDRLANYGCTF
TRBJ1-5	.	TRBV24-1	CASHTGRLNQPQHF
TRBJ2-7	.	TRBV7-9	CASSPMGTYEQYF
TRBJ1-5	.	TRBV10-3	CASSYSPAFSNQPQHF